What follows are 26 T cell receptor beta chains derived from one specimen sequenced in a study of cytomegalovirus exposure and HLA in healthy donors. Use of 60 Vbeta and 13 Jbeta primers characterized the PCR. The method was immunoSEQ multiplex PCR; TCRdb's version includes in-frame clones alone and lacks a portion of them. The sample carries over 150,000 clones, roughly 80% recorded once. The sequenced sample was PBMCs. The receptor set was obtained from a man aged 40-50 years in good health and CMV-seronegative.

The rearrangement links TRBV2 to TRBJ2-7; the match to TRBD1 covers 9 bases. From germline, CDR1 is SNHLY and CDR2 FYNNEI. The length of the CDR3 is 18 residues. After removal of 6 bases from V and 5 bases from J, the junction contained 20 bases not matched to a gene. CDR3 sequence: CASRGYKEAGTGLDEQYF. DNA of the CDR3: TGTGCCAGCAGGGGATACAAGGAAGCTGGGACAGGGTTGGACGAGCAGTACTTC.

In regard to this clone: Germline and junction disagree at one end, which may indicate a read error. The CDR3 loop reads CSSSLDRDREVGEQYF. The CDR3 DNA follows: TGTTCCAGCAGCTTAGATCGGGACAGGGAGGTCGGTGAGCAGTACTTC. The chain recombines TRBV7-9 with TRBJ2-7, with 9 bases matching TRBD1. The CDR3 runs 16 residues. Germline V gives CDR1 SEHNR, CDR2 FQNEAQ (reference sequence). The full variable domain, its missing parts supplied by reference TRBV7-9 and TRBJ2-7, is DTGVSQNPRHKITKRGQNVTFRCDPISEHNRLYWYRQTLGQGPEFLTYFQNEAQLEKSRLLSDRFSAERPKGSFSTLEIQRTEQGDSAMYLCSSSLDRDREVGEQYFGPGTRLTVT.

The chain employs TRBV30 and TRBJ2-7; weak D call: TRBD2 (7 bases). This CDR3 region has 12 residues. V was trimmed by 5 bases and J by 4 bases, leaving 12 bases between them. Germline V gene data show CDR1 as GTSNPN and CDR2 as SVGIG (reference sequence). CDR3 nucleotides: TGTGCCTGGCAACAGGGAGGGTACGAGCAGTACTTC. This sequence encodes CAWQQGGYEQYF.

This clone was observed a handful of times. V is TRBV6-6 and J is TRBJ1-5, with D hard to call. V was shortened by 0 bases and J by 2 bases, with 5 bases between the two germline ends. Germline V gene lookup returns CDR1 MNHNY and CDR2 SVGAGI (reference sequence). The CDR3 has 14 amino acids. The CDR3 spells CASSYSAGNQPQHF. CDR3 sequence (DNA): TGTGCCAGCAGTTACTCCGCAGGCAATCAGCCCCAGCATTTT.

This clone was detected a few times. This sequence joins TRBV6-1 and TRBJ2-7, with 9 nucleotides matching TRBD2. Looked up from germline, CDR1 is MNHNS and CDR2 is SASEGT. Germline trimming cut 10 bases from V and 0 bases from J; bases unmatched to any gene: 7. This CDR3 has 14 amino acids. The DNA of the CDR3 is TGTGCCACAGTGCGGGGGGGGAGCTCCTACGAGCAGTACTTC. Amino acid sequence: CATVRGGSSYEQYF.

The gene calls are TRBV2 and TRBJ2-7; D remains unclear. V was clipped by 6 bases and J by 0 bases, with 12 bases between them. Germline lookup yields CDR1 SNHLY and CDR2 FYNNEI. The CDR3 consists of 14 residues. CDR3 in amino acids: CASRVTLSSYEQYF. The CDR3 DNA sequence: TGTGCCAGCAGGGTGACTCTAAGCTCCTACGAGCAGTACTTC.

This chain connects TRBV28 to TRBJ2-1; the D gene is possibly TRBD2 (5 bases). V was clipped by 6 bases and J by 8 bases, with 20 bases between them. CDR1 MDHEN and CDR2 SYDVKM come from the germline V gene. CDR3 length: 15 amino acids. The CDR3: CASRTAKASLDEQFF. CDR3 bases: TGTGCCAGCAGGACGGCGAAGGCTAGCCTCGATGAGCAGTTCTTC.

The chain is built from TRBV25-1 and TRBJ1-2, with unresolved D. Trimming stripped 5 bases from V and 5 bases from J, with 12 bases between. Germline V lookup: CDR1 MGHDK, CDR2 SYGVNS. The CDR3 length is 13 residues. CDR3 DNA: TGTGCCAGCAGTAACGGAGCCTCGTATGGCTACACCTTC. Translating it yields CASSNGASYGYTF.

This chain uses TRBV21-1 with TRBJ1-2; the DNA was not compared with TRBD1, the D call given in the table. TRBV21-1 is a pseudogene segment. This CDR3 contains 15 residues. CDR3 in amino acids: CASSKGGRSNYGYTF. CDR3 bases: TGTGCCAGCAGCAAAGGTGGCAGGTCTAACTATGGCTACACCTTC.

This sequence joins TRBV4-1 and TRBJ2-5; D possibly corresponds to TRBD2 (7 bases). Trimming took off 1 base at V and 6 bases at J, with 12 bases between the two ends. This CDR3 region has 14 residues. The germline CDR1 and CDR2 sequences are MGHRA and YSYEKL. CDR3 protein: CASSQVGGRKTQYF. As DNA, the CDR3 is TGCGCCAGCAGCCAAGTGGGGGGGCGGAAGACCCAGTACTTC.

The chain combines TRBV5-6 with TRBJ2-5; a weak D match, TRBD1 (6 bases). The germline V and J ends were trimmed by 3 bases and 4 bases, with 19 bases remaining between them. CDR1 and CDR2 from the germline V gene are SGHDT and YYEEEE. The CDR3 totals 16 residues. Here the CDR3 DNA reads TGTGCCAGCAGCTCTAAGGTATTGTTCAGGGGAGAGACCCAGTACTTC. Protein product: CASSSKVLFRGETQYF.

This sequence joins TRBV4-3 and TRBJ1-5; TRBD1 agrees at 10 bases. Germline CDR1 is LGHNA and CDR2 is YSLEER. The J segment lost 6 bases and the V segment lost 1 base, leaving 3 bases of the junction unmatched. The CDR3 has 15 residues. CDR3 loop: CASSQGQGAGQPQHF. In nucleotides, the CDR3 is TGCGCCAGCAGCCAAGGACAGGGGGCCGGTCAGCCCCAGCATTTT.

V is TRBV6-6 and J is TRBJ1-1, with 9 bases that match TRBD1. This CDR3 is built from 14 residues. Germline V gene lookup returns CDR1 MNHNY and CDR2 SVGAGI (reference sequence). With V trimmed by 5 bases and J by 1 base, 2 bases remained unmatched. The CDR3 DNA is TGTGCCAGCAGTGGGGGACAGGGGAACACTGAAGCTTTCTTT. Translated, it gives CASSGGQGNTEAFF.

The chain is built from TRBV5-4 and TRBJ1-1, with D possibly TRBD1 on 6 matching bases. V was pared by 7 bases and J by 2 bases, with 21 bases between. The CDR3 length is 16 residues. The germline gives CDR1 SGHNT, CDR2 YYREEE (reference sequence). CDR3: CASLPPGHRGNTEAFF. The DNA for the CDR3 is TGTGCCAGCCTTCCTCCGGGACACCGGGGAAACACTGAAGCTTTCTTT.

This sequence joins TRBV19 and TRBJ2-3; 11 bases are a match to TRBD2. Germline values: CDR1 LNHDA, CDR2 SQIVND (reference sequence). This CDR3 has 17 residues. Unmatched junction bases numbered 8, after V lost 4 bases and J lost 2 bases. CDR3 nucleotide sequence: TGTGCCAGTAGTAGGCGATCTAGCGGGGGGTACACAGATACGCAGTATTTT. Protein sequence: CASSRRSSGGYTDTQYF. Variable domain in full (rest from reference TRBV19 and TRBJ2-3): DGGITQSPKYLFRKEGQNVTLSCEQNLNHDAMYWYRQDPGQGLRLIYYSQIVNDFQKGDIAEGYSVSREKKESFPLTVTSAQKNPTAFYLCASSRRSSGGYTDTQYFGPGTRLTVL.

This chain joins TRBV11-2 and TRBJ1-1; tentative D call: TRBD1 (6 bases). The V end was cut by 5 bases, the J end by 6 bases, with 13 bases between. The CDR3 has 13 amino acids. Germline V gene sequence: CDR1 SGHAT, CDR2 FQNNGV. Here the CDR3 DNA reads TGTGCCAGCAGCACAACAGGGTGGGCTGAAGCTTTCTTT. The encoded protein is CASSTTGWAEAFF.

The chain uses TRBV5-6 and TRBJ2-7; TRBD2 matches at 11 bases. This CDR3 is built from 16 residues. Per the germline V gene, CDR1 is SGHDT and CDR2 is YYEEEE. V was clipped by 2 bases and J by 0 bases; unmatched bases: 4. This CDR3 reads CASSFLAGGGSYEQYF. The CDR3 nucleotides read TGTGCCAGCAGCTTCCTAGCGGGGGGTGGCTCCTACGAGCAGTACTTC.

The chain carries TRBV18 and TRBJ2-2; 11 nucleotides align to TRBD1. Germline values: CDR1 KGHSH, CDR2 LQKENI. The CDR3 length is 15 residues. V lost 4 bases and J lost 3; bases outside the gene matches: 1. CDR3 protein: CASSRTGGDTGELFF. CDR3 coding DNA: TGTGCCAGCTCACGGACAGGGGGCGACACCGGGGAGCTGTTTTTT.

In DNA form, the CDR3 reads TGTGCCAGCAGCCACCGGGACAGGGGAAGTTCACCCCTCCACTTT. Translated: CASSHRDRGSSPLHF. The V gene is TRBV11-1, the J gene TRBJ1-6, with 10 nucleotides matching TRBD1. The germline V gene encodes CDR1 SGHAT and CDR2 FQDESV (reference sequence). CDR3 size: 15 residues. Unmatched junction bases numbered 7, after V lost 5 bases and J lost 9 bases.

This chain links TRBV27 with TRBJ2-7; weak D call: TRBD1 (5 bases). V was trimmed by 3 bases and J by 0 bases, leaving 9 bases between them. Germline V lookup: CDR1 MNHEY, CDR2 SMNVEV (reference sequence). This CDR3 comprises 14 residues. The CDR3 DNA reads as TGTGCCAGCAGTTTTGACAGATACTCCTACGAGCAGTACTTC. As protein: CASSFDRYSYEQYF.

The chain employs TRBV19 and TRBJ2-5; tentative D call: TRBD2 (6 bases). CDR1 and CDR2 (germline): LNHDA, SQIVND (reference sequence). Trimming left V 6 bases short and J 1 base short, with 15 bases between. The CDR3 runs to 15 residues. The CDR3 DNA reads as TGTGCCAGTAGCATCGTGCGGGAAATCCAAGAGACCCAGTACTTC. Protein product: CASSIVREIQETQYF.

The rearrangement uses TRBV6-1 and TRBJ2-7; D unresolved. Trimming took off 2 bases at V and 1 base at J, with 9 bases between the two ends. The germline gives CDR1 MNHNS, CDR2 SASEGT. This CDR3 spans 14 amino acids. CDR3 sequence (DNA): TGTGCCAGCAGTGAAAGTTCCAGGTCCTACGAGCAGTACTTC. Residues: CASSESSRSYEQYF.

Only one count was recorded for this clone. The V and J genes are TRBV5-1 and TRBJ2-3; 10 nucleotides match TRBD2. CDR1 is SGHRS, CDR2 YFSETQ, per germline. The CDR3 is 15 amino acids. With V trimmed by 3 bases and J by 5 bases, 6 bases remained unmatched. The chain's CDR3 is CASSSSGGAVDTQYF. As DNA, the CDR3 is TGCGCCAGCAGCTCCAGCGGGGGGGCCGTAGATACGCAGTATTTT.

Only a few counts were recorded for this clone. The DNA of the CDR3 is TGTGCCAGTAGTCCCCCCAACCAAGAGACCCAGTACTTC. Translating it yields CASSPPNQETQYF. V and J are TRBV19 and TRBJ2-5; the D is unclear. With 5 bases removed from V and 0 bases from J, the gap between germline ends came to 7 bases. Germline V gene sequence: CDR1 LNHDA, CDR2 SQIVND (reference sequence). This CDR3 is 13 amino acids long.

The chain is built from TRBV4-1 and TRBJ1-6; 7 bases line up with TRBD1. The trim removed 8 bases at V and 0 bases at J, leaving 10 bases unmatched. Germline V gene data show CDR1 as MGHRA and CDR2 as YSYEKL. The CDR3 is 17 amino acids. The CDR3 DNA is TGCGCCAGCGATACAGGGGCTTCGAGCTCCTATAATTCACCCCTCCACTTT. This sequence encodes CASDTGASSSYNSPLHF.

The chain couples TRBV2 to TRBJ2-2; 7 nucleotides match TRBD1. V gave up 5 bases and J gave up 4 bases; unmatched junction bases: 13. From germline, CDR1 is SNHLY and CDR2 FYNNEI. The CDR3 has 17 residues. CDR3 sequence (DNA): TGTGCCAGCAGTCCTCCCGGGACAGCCGATATCACCGGGGAGCTGTTTTTT. Its protein product is CASSPPGTADITGELFF.